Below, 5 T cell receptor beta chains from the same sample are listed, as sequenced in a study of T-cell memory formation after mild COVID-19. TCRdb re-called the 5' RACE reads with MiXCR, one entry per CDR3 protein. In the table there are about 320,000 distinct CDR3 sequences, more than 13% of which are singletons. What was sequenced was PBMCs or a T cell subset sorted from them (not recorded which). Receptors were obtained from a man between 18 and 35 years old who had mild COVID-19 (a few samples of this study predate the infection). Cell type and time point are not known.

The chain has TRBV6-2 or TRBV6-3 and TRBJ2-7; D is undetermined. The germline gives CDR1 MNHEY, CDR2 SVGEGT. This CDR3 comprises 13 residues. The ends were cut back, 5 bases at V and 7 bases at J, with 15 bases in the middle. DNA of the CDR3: TGTGCCAGCAGTCGCACCAGGATCAGAGAGCAGTACGTC. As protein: CASSRTRIREQYV.

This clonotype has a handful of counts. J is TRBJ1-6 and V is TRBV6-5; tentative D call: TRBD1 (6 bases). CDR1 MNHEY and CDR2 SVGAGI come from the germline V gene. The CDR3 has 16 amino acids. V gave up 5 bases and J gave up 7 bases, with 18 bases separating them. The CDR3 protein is CASSQRQAFGNSPLHF. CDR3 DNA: TGTGCCAGCAGTCAAAGACAGGCCTTTGGGAATTCACCCCTCCACTTT.

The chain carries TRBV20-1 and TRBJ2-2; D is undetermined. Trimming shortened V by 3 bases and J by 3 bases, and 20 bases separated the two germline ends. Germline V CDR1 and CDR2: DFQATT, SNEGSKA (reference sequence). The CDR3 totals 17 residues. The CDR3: CSARASHIERHTGELFF. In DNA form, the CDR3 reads TGCAGTGCTAGGGCTTCGCATATTGAGCGACACACCGGGGAGCTGTTTTTT.

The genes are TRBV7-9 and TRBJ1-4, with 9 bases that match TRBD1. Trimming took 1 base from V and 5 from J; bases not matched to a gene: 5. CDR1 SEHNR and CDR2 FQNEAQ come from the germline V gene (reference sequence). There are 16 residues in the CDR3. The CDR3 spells CASSLGGTGMNEKLFF. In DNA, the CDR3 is TGTGCCAGCAGCTTAGGAGGGACAGGGATGAATGAAAAACTGTTTTTT. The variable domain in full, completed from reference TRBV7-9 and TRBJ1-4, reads DTGVSQNPRHKITKRGQNVTFRCDPISEHNRLYWYRQTLGQGPEFLTYFQNEAQLEKSRLLSDRFSAERPKGSFSTLEIQRTEQGDSAMYLCASSLGGTGMNEKLFFGSGTQLSVL.

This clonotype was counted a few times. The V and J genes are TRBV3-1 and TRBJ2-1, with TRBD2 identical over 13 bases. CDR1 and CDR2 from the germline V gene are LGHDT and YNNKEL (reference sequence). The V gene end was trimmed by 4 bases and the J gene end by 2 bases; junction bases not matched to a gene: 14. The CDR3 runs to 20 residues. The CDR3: CASSRGAGTSGVRPYNEQFF. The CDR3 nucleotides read TGTGCCAGCAGCCGCGGGGCCGGGACTAGCGGGGTACGGCCCTACAATGAGCAGTTCTTC.